These 16 T cell receptor beta chains share one sample of origin, sequenced in a study of blood T cell repertoires in COVID-19. This table comes from immunoSEQ multiplex PCR, and its TCRdb copy is limited to in-frame clones, with some not included. The sample includes about 400,000 clones, roughly 90% seen only once; the top ten take roughly 1.9%. Sequenced sample: PBMCs or T cells enriched from blood (not recorded which). The receptors were sampled from a woman aged 35 to 49 with acute COVID-19.

The rearrangement uses TRBV7-8 and TRBJ1-6, with TRBD1 matching 7 bases. CDR3 size: 15 residues. CDR1 and CDR2 (germline): SGHVS, FQNEAQ. With V trimmed by 4 bases and J by 7 bases, 7 bases remained unmatched. DNA of the CDR3: TGTGCCAGCAGCTCATCAGACAGGGAGAATTCACCCCTCCACTTT. As protein: CASSSSDRENSPLHF.

Comments on this clone: A read error may account for a junction end that differs from germline. The V and J genes are TRBV7-9 and TRBJ2-5, with D possibly being TRBD1 (6 bases). CDR1 is SEHNR, CDR2 FQNEAQ, per germline (reference sequence). This CDR3 is built from 14 residues. Here the CDR3 DNA reads TGTGCCAGCAGCTCCTCTTACCGGGACACCCTTAGGGACTTC. Translated, it gives CASSSSYRDTLRDF.

The genes are TRBV19 and TRBJ1-1, with D unresolved. The CDR3 length is 14 residues. The V end lost 5 bases, the J end lost 2 bases, and 12 bases lay between the germline ends. Germline assignment: CDR1 LNHDA and CDR2 SQIVND (reference sequence). In nucleotides, the CDR3 is TGTGCCAGTAGTCCGTTCGGGAGAAACACTGAAGCTTTCTTT. Translating gives CASSPFGRNTEAFF.

J is TRBJ2-1 and V is TRBV13, with 14 positions matching TRBD2. The CDR3 has 18 amino acids. Germline V gene data show CDR1 as PRHDT and CDR2 as FYEKMQ (reference sequence). V lost 5 bases to trimming and J lost 2 bases; unmatched junction nucleotides: 8. CDR3 nucleotide sequence: TGTGCCAGCAGCCCTAGAGGGACTAGCGGGGGTACCTACAATGAGCAGTTCTTC. Its protein is CASSPRGTSGGTYNEQFF.

The CDR3 DNA reads as TGTGCCAGCAGCCCTCCGGGACAGGGGGATGAAAAACTGTTTTTT. Its protein is CASSPPGQGDEKLFF. The rearrangement links TRBV13 to TRBJ1-4, with 11 positions matching TRBD1. Looked up from germline, CDR1 is PRHDT and CDR2 is FYEKMQ (reference sequence). After removal of 5 bases from V and 6 bases from J, the junction contained 5 bases not matched to a gene. The CDR3 is made up of 15 amino acids.

The table lists this clone with a count of one. CDR3 in DNA: TGTGCCAGCAGTGAAGGGCCAGCAGGCGAGCAGTACTTC. It specifies CASSEGPAGEQYF. J is TRBJ2-7 and V is TRBV6-1; D is undetermined. Looked up from germline, CDR1 is MNHNS and CDR2 is SASEGT. The V gene lost 1 base and the J gene lost 6 bases, with 10 bases spanning the gap. CDR3 length: 13 amino acids.

About this clone itself: The identical CDR3 is also encoded by other nucleotide sequences in the sample. This chain joins TRBV5-4 and TRBJ1-2; TRBD1 is a possible D gene (5 bases). CDR1 is SGHNT, CDR2 YYREEE, per germline (reference sequence). This CDR3 contains 13 residues. V lost 0 bases, J lost 5 bases, and 8 bases lay in between. CDR3 sequence reads: CASSLGQNYGYTF. The CDR3 nucleotides are TGTGCCAGCAGCTTGGGACAGAATTATGGCTACACCTTC.

The chain has TRBV25-1 and TRBJ2-7, with 7 bases that match TRBD1. The V segment lost 5 bases and the J segment 9 bases; nucleotides outside the gene matches: 4. The V gene's germline CDR1 is MGHDK and CDR2 SYGVNS. The CDR3 extends over 11 amino acids. The CDR3 loop is CASSKGTAQYF. The CDR3 DNA sequence: TGTGCCAGCAGTAAGGGGACAGCGCAGTACTTC.

Comments on this clone: This sample also contains other DNA sequences that code for the same CDR3. The chain is built from TRBV5-1 and TRBJ2-5; 8 positions match TRBD2. Germline lookup yields CDR1 SGHRS and CDR2 YFSETQ. The ends lost 1 base at V and 2 bases at J; junction bases unmatched: 1. This CDR3 comprises 14 residues. The DNA for the CDR3 is TGCGCCAGCAGCTTGACTAGCGGACAAGAGACCCAGTACTTC. Translated, it gives CASSLTSGQETQYF.

V gene TRBV19 combines with J gene TRBJ1-2; 8 nucleotides align to TRBD1. Germline V lookup: CDR1 LNHDA, CDR2 SQIVND (reference sequence). The CDR3 sequence is 16 residues long. J lost 1 base, V lost 0 bases, and 4 bases had no gene match. The CDR3 loop reads CASSIDGQGGNYGYTF. In DNA form, the CDR3 reads TGTGCCAGTAGTATAGACGGACAGGGAGGTAACTATGGCTACACCTTC.

This clone was detected once. The V gene is TRBV3-1 (or the pseudogene TRBV3-2), the J gene TRBJ2-1; 8 bases match TRBD2. After removal of 1 base from V and 7 bases from J, the junction contained 6 bases not matched to a gene. In germline, CDR1 is LGHDT, CDR2 YNNKEL (reference sequence). The CDR3 is 15 amino acids. The CDR3 here is CASSQGSGALNEQFF. DNA of the CDR3: TGTGCCAGCAGCCAAGGTAGCGGGGCCTTGAATGAGCAGTTCTTC.

The V gene is TRBV10-3, the J gene TRBJ2-1; no clear D gene. Germline CDR1 is ENHRY and CDR2 is SYGVKD. Trimming took 0 bases from V and 6 from J, leaving 6 bases between them. CDR3 length: 13 amino acids. The CDR3, as DNA: TGTGCCATCAGTGAGTCAGCTTCCAATGAGCAGTTCTTC. It encodes CAISESASNEQFF.

The chain links TRBV10-3 to TRBJ1-1; D unclear. CDR1 and CDR2 from the germline V gene are ENHRY and SYGVKD. This CDR3 has 14 amino acids. Trimming pared 5 bases from V and 2 bases from J, leaving 12 bases between. CDR3 sequence: CAISTVGINTEAFF. The CDR3 nucleotides read TGTGCCATCAGTACAGTCGGTATCAACACTGAAGCTTTCTTT.

The CDR3 is CASSLVGDGNTEAFF. The DNA of the CDR3 is TGCGCCAGCAGCTTGGTCGGGGATGGAAACACTGAAGCTTTCTTT. The chain carries TRBV5-1 and TRBJ1-1; D is ambiguous. CDR3 length: 15 residues. Germline V gene sequence: CDR1 SGHRS, CDR2 YFSETQ. V dropped 0 bases and J dropped 2 bases, with 11 bases sitting between them.

CDR3: CASSLSSSGHYGYTF. The CDR3 bases are TGTGCCAGCAGCCTATCGAGTAGTGGGCACTATGGCTACACCTTC. The chain is built from TRBV6-5 and TRBJ1-2; no clear D gene. The CDR3 length is 15 residues. V shed 6 bases and J shed 3 bases, with 17 bases lying between them. Germline loops: CDR1 MNHEY, CDR2 SVGAGI.

The chain carries TRBV18 and TRBJ2-3; D is undetermined. Germline V gene sequence: CDR1 KGHSH, CDR2 LQKENI. The CDR3 is 13 residues long. Trimming removed 0 bases from V and 6 bases from J, with 7 bases in between. The CDR3 reads CASSPPAGDTQYF. CDR3 coding DNA: TGTGCCAGCTCACCACCCGCTGGCGATACGCAGTATTTT.